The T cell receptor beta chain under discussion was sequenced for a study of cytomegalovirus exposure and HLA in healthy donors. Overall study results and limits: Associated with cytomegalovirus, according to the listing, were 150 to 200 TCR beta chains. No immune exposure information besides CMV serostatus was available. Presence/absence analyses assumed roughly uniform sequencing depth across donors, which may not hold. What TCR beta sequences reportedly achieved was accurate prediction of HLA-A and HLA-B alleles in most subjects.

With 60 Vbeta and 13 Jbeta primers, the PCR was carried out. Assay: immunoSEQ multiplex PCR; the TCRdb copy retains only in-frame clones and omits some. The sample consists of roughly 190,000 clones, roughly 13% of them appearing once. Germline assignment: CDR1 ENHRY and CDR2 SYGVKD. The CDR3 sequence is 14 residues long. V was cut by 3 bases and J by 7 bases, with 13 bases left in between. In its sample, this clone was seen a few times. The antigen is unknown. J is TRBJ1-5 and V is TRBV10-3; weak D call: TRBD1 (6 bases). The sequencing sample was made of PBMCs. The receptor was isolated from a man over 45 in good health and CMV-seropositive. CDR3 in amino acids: CAISESTGNQPQHF. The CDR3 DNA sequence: TGTGCCATCAGTGAATCGACAGGTAACCAGCCCCAGCATTTT.